The 2 T cell receptor beta chains listed next were all sequenced from one sample in a study of PD-1 blockade in classical Hodgkin lymphoma. After autologous stem cell transplantation all patients relapsed, and prior brentuximab vedotin exposure differed between cohorts. Investigators isolated CD4+ T cells from thawed PBMCs through magnetic negative selection. Libraries were prepared by immunoSEQ multiplex PCR; TCRdb keeps only in-frame clonotypes and omits some of them. The sample gives some 10,000 clones, around two thirds of which show up once; less than 5% is in the top ten. The starting material was CD4+ T cells from blood, obtained at baseline. Source of these receptors: a human donor with classical Hodgkin lymphoma.

This clone is medium-sized. The chain employs TRBV4-1 and TRBJ1-2; D remains ambiguous. This CDR3 has 14 amino acids. CDR1 is MGHRA and CDR2 is YSYEKL in the germline V gene. V was shortened by 1 base and J by 4 bases, with 10 bases between the two germline ends. The CDR3 coding sequence is TGCGCCAGCAGCCAAGTGCGGGTTGCCTATGGCTACACCTTC. Its protein product is CASSQVRVAYGYTF.

This chain connects TRBV28 to TRBJ2-3, with TRBD2 matching over 8 bases. V dropped 1 base and J dropped 1; count of bases not matched to a gene: 10. Germline V gene data show CDR1 as MDHEN and CDR2 as SYDVKM. This CDR3 spans 18 amino acids. Written as DNA, the CDR3 is TGTGCCAGCAGTTTATTCGGGAGGGCCGTAGGGGGCACAGATACGCAGTATTTT. Translated, it gives CASSLFGRAVGGTDTQYF. The whole variable domain, remainder taken from reference TRBV28 and TRBJ2-3, is DVKVTQSSRYLVKRTGEKVFLECVQDMDHENMFWYRQDPGLGLRLIYFSYDVKMKEKGDIPEGYSVSREKKERFSLILESASTNQTSMYLCASSLFGRAVGGTDTQYFGPGTRLTVL.